The next 20 T cell receptor beta chains were all read from a single sample in a study of blood T cells in healthy people across ages. PCR was performed a second time for about 6 to 12 cycles using a sample-barcoded 5' primer and a J-beta primer mix. TCRdb redid the calling of the 5' RACE reads with MiXCR, one entry per CDR3 protein. The top ten hold 2.1% of the sample, which has under 2,000,000 distinct CDR3 sequences, roughly 50% seen once. The sequencing input was blood. All receptors derive from a woman in her 40s in good health.

This clonotype has more than one count but fewer than ten. V usage is TRBV12-3 or TRBV12-4 and J usage is TRBJ2-7; the D is unclear. CDR3 length: 12 residues. Trimming shortened V by 7 bases and J by 3 bases, and 10 bases separated the two germline ends. CDR3 in amino acids: CASKLWSYEQYF. Written as DNA, the CDR3 is TGTGCCAGCAAATTATGGAGCTACGAGCAGTACTTC.

The chain recombines TRBV7-6 with TRBJ2-5, with TRBD1 identical over 7 bases. The tail of the sequence fits TRBJ2-7 better, so the J call may be wrong. The V gene's germline CDR1 is SGHVS and CDR2 FNYEAQ. The CDR3 runs 16 residues. The CDR3 here is CASSLWTGSPLDEQYF. The CDR3 region has the DNA TGTGCCAGCAGCTTATGGACAGGCAGTCCTCTAGACGAGCAGTACTTC.

V gene TRBV5-1 combines with J gene TRBJ2-5; D is possibly TRBD2 (5 bases). The germline CDR1 and CDR2 sequences are SGHRS and YFSETQ. The length of the CDR3 is 14 residues. V was clipped by 4 bases and J by 2 bases, with 12 bases between them. CDR3 sequence reads: CASSPTTGQETQYF. The CDR3 nucleotides are TGCGCCAGCAGCCCCACGACGGGACAAGAGACCCAGTACTTC.

Concerning this clonotype: A read error may account for a junction end that differs from germline. The chain joins TRBV9 to TRBJ1-2; TRBD1 matches at 8 bases. CDR3 length: 12 residues. CDR1 is SGDLS and CDR2 is YYNGEE in the germline V gene. Here the CDR3 DNA reads TGTGTCAGCAGCAGGACAGGGAGTGGCTACACCTTC. Its translation: CVSSRTGSGYTF.

The chain couples TRBV6-5 to TRBJ2-5; D unclear. Trimming removed 0 bases from V and 11 bases from J, with 13 bases in between. In germline, CDR1 is MNHEY, CDR2 SVGAGI. The length of the CDR3 is 13 residues. The CDR3 nucleotides read TGTGCCAGCAGTTACTCGGGTGGTAGTGAGCAGTACTTC. It is translated as CASSYSGGSEQYF.

The CDR3 loop is CASSFWTNENTQYF. CDR3 DNA sequence: TGTGCCAGCAGCTTCTGGACTAACGAAAATACGCAGTATTTT. V is TRBV5-6 and J is TRBJ2-3; perhaps TRBD2 as D (6 bases). CDR1 and CDR2 (germline): SGHDT, YYEEEE. Trimming left V 2 bases short and J 7 bases short, with 14 bases between. This CDR3 has 14 residues. The variable domain in full, completed from reference TRBV5-6 and TRBJ2-3, reads DAGVTQSPTHLIKTRGQQVTLRCSPKSGHDTVSWYQQALGQGPQFIFQYYEEEERQRGNFPDRFSGHQFPNYSSELNVNALLLGDSALYLCASSFWTNENTQYFGPGTRLTVL.

This chain connects TRBV11-2 to TRBJ2-5; D gene ambiguous. Germline CDR1 reads SGHAT; CDR2 reads FQNNGV. V was cut by 1 base and J by 5 bases, with 14 bases left in between. The CDR3 sequence is 15 residues long. CDR3 DNA: TGTGCCAGCAGCTTAGGGCCTAATGGTGGGGAGACCCAGTACTTC. This encodes CASSLGPNGGETQYF.

This clonotype was detected a few times. The chain carries TRBV6-6 and TRBJ1-2; maybe TRBD1 (5 bases). CDR1 is MNHNY, CDR2 SVGAGI, per germline (reference sequence). This CDR3 comprises 14 residues. The ends were cut back, 9 bases at V and 1 base at J, with 15 bases in the middle. The CDR3 region has the DNA TGTGCCAGTCAGCGTCGGGGCAGTAACTATGGCTACACCTTC. It is translated as CASQRRGSNYGYTF.

The rearrangement links TRBV5-1 to TRBJ2-2, with D possibly matching TRBD1 (6 bases). The germline V and J ends were trimmed by 3 bases and 8 bases, with 17 bases remaining between them. CDR3 size: 15 residues. Germline CDR1 reads SGHRS; CDR2 reads YFSETQ. CDR3 loop: CASSSDRQNWGELFF. CDR3 DNA: TGCGCCAGCAGCTCTGACAGGCAGAACTGGGGGGAGCTGTTTTTT.

This chain joins TRBV6-1 and TRBJ2-7; D is perhaps TRBD1 (5 bases). Trimming took off 6 bases at V and 7 bases at J, with 19 bases between the two ends. Germline-derived CDR1 and CDR2 are MNHNS and SASEGT. This CDR3 spans 14 amino acids. CDR3 loop: CASSPWTPAEEQYF. The CDR3 DNA sequence: TGTGCCAGCAGCCCCTGGACACCAGCTGAGGAGCAGTACTTC.

With respect to this clonotype: A much larger clonotype is one base distant, so this may be a read error. The CDR3 DNA is TGTGCCAGCAGTTGGGGGAATTCACCCCTCCACTTT. This encodes CASSWGNSPLHF. The V call is TRBV27, the J call TRBJ1-6; D possibly corresponds to TRBD1 (5 bases). V lost 4 bases, J lost 7 bases, and 5 bases lay in between. The germline V gene encodes CDR1 MNHEY and CDR2 SMNVEV (reference sequence). The length of the CDR3 is 12 residues.

This clonotype was counted only a few times. The rearrangement joins TRBV7-2 to TRBJ2-5, with TRBD2 matching 8 bases. Germline V CDR1 and CDR2: SGHTA, FQGNSA. J gave up 4 bases and V 0 bases, and 4 bases lay outside the gene matches. CDR3 size: 15 residues. CDR3 in DNA: TGTGCCAGCAGCTTAGCGCATGCGGGGGGAGAGACCCAGTACTTC. The encoded protein is CASSLAHAGGETQYF.

The J gene is TRBJ2-6, the V gene TRBV21-1; TRBD1, the table's D call, lacks a check against the DNA. TRBV21-1 is assigned pseudogene status. The CDR3 has 16 amino acids. The CDR3 sequence: CASSPPSGCGANVLTF. The CDR3 DNA reads as TGTGCCAGCAGCCCCCCTTCTGGGTGCGGGGCCAACGTCCTGACTTTC.

The genes are TRBV20-1 and TRBJ2-7; D perhaps matches TRBD2 (5 bases). Between the trimmed V and J ends, which lost 1 base and 6 bases, there was a span of 16 bases. This CDR3 is built from 14 residues. The V gene's germline CDR1 is DFQATT and CDR2 SNEGSKA (reference sequence). The CDR3 region is CSARAEGWAGEQYF. CDR3 DNA: TGCAGTGCTAGAGCCGAGGGCTGGGCTGGCGAGCAGTACTTC.

There are a few counts of this clonotype. This rearrangement joins TRBV7-2 to TRBJ2-5; 8 bases match TRBD1. Trimming took 5 bases from V and 12 from J; bases not matched to a gene: 11. This CDR3 comprises 13 residues. CDR1 is SGHTA, CDR2 FQGNSA, per germline. This CDR3 reads CASSRLGQGEKYF. As DNA, the CDR3 is TGTGCCAGCAGCCGGCTAGGACAGGGTGAGAAGTACTTC.

This chain joins TRBV7-2 and TRBJ2-5, with D maybe TRBD1 (6 bases). Germline lookup yields CDR1 SGHTA and CDR2 FQGNSA. This CDR3 contains 15 residues. The germline V and J ends were trimmed by 2 bases and 0 bases, with 10 bases remaining between them. CDR3 DNA: TGTGCCAGCAGCTTATCAGGACAGTACCAAGAGACCCAGTACTTC. It translates to CASSLSGQYQETQYF.

This clonotype was detected a few times. The CDR3 is CASTMGQGGGTDTQYF. The CDR3 DNA is TGTGCCAGCACTATGGGACAGGGGGGTGGCACAGATACGCAGTATTTT. The V and J genes are TRBV6-6 and TRBJ2-3; TRBD1 agrees at 11 bases. The V gene's germline CDR1 is MNHNY and CDR2 SVGAGI (reference sequence). V lost 7 bases and J lost 1; bases outside the gene matches: 7. The CDR3 length is 16 residues.

In this sample, this clonotype turned up a few times. This rearrangement joins TRBV6-5 to TRBJ1-2, with a tentative D call TRBD1 (5 bases). Germline V lookup: CDR1 MNHEY, CDR2 SVGAGI. Trimming pared 0 bases from V and 3 bases from J, leaving 8 bases between. This CDR3 is built from 14 residues. CDR3 DNA: TGTGCCAGCAGTTACTCGGAGGGGTACTATGGCTACACCTTC. This codes for CASSYSEGYYGYTF.

The chain couples TRBV20-1 to TRBJ2-3, with a tentative D call TRBD1 (6 bases). The V gene lost 3 bases and the J gene lost 1 base, with 11 bases spanning the gap. The germline gives CDR1 DFQATT, CDR2 SNEGSKA (reference sequence). The CDR3 covers 14 residues. The CDR3 loop is CSASRDIGTDTQYF. CDR3 bases: TGCAGTGCTAGCCGGGACATTGGCACAGATACGCAGTATTTT.

This chain joins TRBV6-5 and TRBJ1-1, with TRBD1 identical over 8 bases. The V and J ends lost 5 bases and 4 bases, in that order; junction bases with no gene match: 12. Germline V lookup: CDR1 MNHEY, CDR2 SVGAGI. The CDR3 sequence is 16 residues long. CDR3 region: CASSKTGARGVTEAFF. The DNA of the CDR3 is TGTGCCAGCAGTAAGACAGGGGCACGCGGAGTCACTGAAGCTTTCTTT.